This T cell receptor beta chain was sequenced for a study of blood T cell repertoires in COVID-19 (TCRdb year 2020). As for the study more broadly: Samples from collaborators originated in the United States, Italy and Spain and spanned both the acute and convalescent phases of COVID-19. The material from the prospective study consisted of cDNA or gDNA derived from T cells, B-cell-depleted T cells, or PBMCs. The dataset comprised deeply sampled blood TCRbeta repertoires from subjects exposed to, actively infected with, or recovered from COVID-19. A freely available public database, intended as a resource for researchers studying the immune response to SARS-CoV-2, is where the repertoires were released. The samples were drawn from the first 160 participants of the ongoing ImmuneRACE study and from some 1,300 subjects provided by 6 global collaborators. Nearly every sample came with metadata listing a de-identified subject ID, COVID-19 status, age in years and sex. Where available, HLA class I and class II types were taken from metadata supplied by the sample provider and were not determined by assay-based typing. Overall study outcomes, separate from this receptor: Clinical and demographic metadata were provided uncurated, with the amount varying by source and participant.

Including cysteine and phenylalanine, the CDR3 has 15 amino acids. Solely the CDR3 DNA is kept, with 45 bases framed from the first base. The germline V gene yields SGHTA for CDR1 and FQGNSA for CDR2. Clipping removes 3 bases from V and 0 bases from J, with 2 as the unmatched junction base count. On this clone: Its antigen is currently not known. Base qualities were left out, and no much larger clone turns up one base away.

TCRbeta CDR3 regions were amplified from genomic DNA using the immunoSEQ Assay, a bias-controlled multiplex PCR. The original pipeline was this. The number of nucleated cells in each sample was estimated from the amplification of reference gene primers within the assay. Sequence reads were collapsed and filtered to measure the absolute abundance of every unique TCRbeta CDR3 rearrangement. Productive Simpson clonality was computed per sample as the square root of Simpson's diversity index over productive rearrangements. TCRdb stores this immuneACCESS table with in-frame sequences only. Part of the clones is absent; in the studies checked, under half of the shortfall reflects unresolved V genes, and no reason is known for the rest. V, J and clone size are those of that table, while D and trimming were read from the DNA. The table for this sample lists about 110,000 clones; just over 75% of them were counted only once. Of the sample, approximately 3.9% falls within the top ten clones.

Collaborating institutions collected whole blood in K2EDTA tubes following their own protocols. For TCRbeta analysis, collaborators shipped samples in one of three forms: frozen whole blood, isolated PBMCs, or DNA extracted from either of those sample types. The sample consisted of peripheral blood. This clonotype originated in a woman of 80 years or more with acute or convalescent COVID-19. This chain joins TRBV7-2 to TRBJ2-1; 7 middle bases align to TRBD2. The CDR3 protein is CASSFGGSSYNEQFF. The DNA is TGTGCCAGCAGCTTTGGCGGGAGCTCCTACAATGAGCAGTTCTTC.